This TCR beta chain derives from a study of CD4+ T cells in melanoma. Profiled with immunoSEQ multiplex PCR; TCRdb holds only in-frame clones, not every one. The sample has thousands of clones; roughly 66% are singletons. V lost 7 bases and J lost 1, with 12 bases in between. Per the germline V gene, CDR1 is SNHLY and CDR2 is FYNNEI. The CDR3 runs 14 residues. The J gene is TRBJ2-3, the V gene TRBV2; D may match TRBD1 or TRBD2 (6 bases each). This TCR derives from a human donor with melanoma. The sample consisted of cells from a culture (not recorded whether cultured in vitro). The CDR3 reads CASMGGAGTDTQYF. CDR3 in DNA: TGTGCCAGCATGGGGGGCGCAGGCACAGATACGCAGTATTTT.